The 10 T cell receptor beta chains reported below all come from one sample, sequenced in a study of T cells after posttransplantation cyclophosphamide. Libraries were prepared by immunoSEQ multiplex PCR; TCRdb keeps only in-frame clonotypes and omits some of them. The table lists 50,000 to 65,000 clones, about 82% of them singletons. Sequencing was performed on PBMCs. The receptors were sampled from a man aged 25 to 40 with a blood cancer, CMV-positive, and with a related stem cell donor.

This clone has only one observation. The V gene is TRBV5-1, the J gene TRBJ2-3, with TRBD2 matching over 7 bases. CDR1 and CDR2 from the germline V gene are SGHRS and YFSETQ. The CDR3 is 16 amino acids. The V segment lost 4 bases and the J segment 4 bases; nucleotides outside the gene matches: 12. CDR3 bases: TGCGCCAGCAGCGTCGGGGGGACGGGATCTGCAGATACGCAGTATTTT. Protein product: CASSVGGTGSADTQYF.

This sequence joins TRBV29-1 and TRBJ2-7; 7 bases align to TRBD2. The CDR3 length is 12 residues. The germline gives CDR1 SQVTM, CDR2 ANQGSEA. V dropped 7 bases and J dropped 7; count of bases not matched to a gene: 10. CDR3 DNA sequence: TGCAGCGCCCTGAGCGGGATTTGGGAGCAGTACTTC. The encoded protein is CSALSGIWEQYF.

This sequence joins TRBV5-3 and TRBJ1-2; a weak D match, TRBD1 (5 bases). TRBV5-3 is classed as an ORF, of uncertain function. The V end was cut by 3 bases, the J end by 8 bases, with 11 bases between. This CDR3 region has 12 residues. The CDR3 DNA sequence: TGTGCCAGAAGCTGGGGGGTCGGCGGCTACACCTTC. Translated: CARSWGVGGYTF.

V usage is TRBV30 and J usage is TRBJ1-2; the D gene is possibly TRBD1 (5 bases). This CDR3 region has 13 residues. Deletions cut 5 bases from V and 3 bases from J, with 13 bases between. Germline V gives CDR1 GTSNPN, CDR2 SVGIG (reference sequence). The CDR3, as DNA: TGTGCCTGGGGGGATCGGGGGGACTATGGCTACACCTTC. It yields the protein CAWGDRGDYGYTF.

DNA for the CDR3: TGTGCCAGCAGCTTGGCCGTTCGCTCCTACAATGAGCAGTTCTTC. Protein: CASSLAVRSYNEQFF. The chain links TRBV5-6 to TRBJ2-1, with unresolved D. The CDR3 runs 15 residues. V was pared by 0 bases and J by 0 bases, with 7 bases between. Per the germline V gene, CDR1 is SGHDT and CDR2 is YYEEEE.

In this sample, this clone turned up once. The chain carries TRBV9 and TRBJ2-2; D unclear. V was pared by 0 bases and J by 7 bases, with 4 bases between. The CDR3 length is 12 residues. Germline CDR1 SGDLS, CDR2 YYNGEE. The CDR3 here is CASSVANGELFF. The CDR3 DNA reads as TGTGCCAGCAGCGTAGCCAACGGGGAGCTGTTTTTT.

This rearrangement joins TRBV28 to TRBJ1-3; possible D gene TRBD1, 5 bases. CDR1 MDHEN and CDR2 SYDVKM come from the germline V gene. V was trimmed by 4 bases and J by 5 bases, leaving 12 bases between them. This CDR3 is 14 amino acids long. The CDR3: CASSSWRGRNTIYF. Here the CDR3 DNA reads TGTGCCAGCAGTTCGTGGAGGGGAAGAAACACCATATATTTT.

The J gene is TRBJ1-3, the V gene TRBV27; the D gene is possibly TRBD1 (6 bases). The CDR3 is made up of 15 amino acids. Germline V gives CDR1 MNHEY, CDR2 SMNVEV (reference sequence). V was trimmed by 3 bases and J by 7 bases, leaving 16 bases between them. The CDR3 coding sequence is TGTGCCAGCAGTTTCCAGCAGGGAGGGGGTAACACCATATATTTT. Protein sequence: CASSFQQGGGNTIYF.

The J gene is TRBJ2-7, the V gene TRBV19; tentative D call: TRBD1 (6 bases). The CDR3 sequence is 15 residues long. Germline CDR1 and CDR2: LNHDA and SQIVND (reference sequence). V lost 6 bases, J lost 0 bases, and 15 bases lay in between. This CDR3 reads CASRGASSFSYEQYF. As DNA, the CDR3 is TGTGCCAGTAGGGGGGCTAGTAGTTTCTCCTACGAGCAGTACTTC. The full variable domain, its missing parts supplied by reference TRBV19 and TRBJ2-7, is DGGITQSPKYLFRKEGQNVTLSCEQNLNHDAMYWYRQDPGQGLRLIYYSQIVNDFQKGDIAEGYSVSREKKESFPLTVTSAQKNPTAFYLCASRGASSFSYEQYFGPGTRLTVT.

This chain links TRBV7-2 with TRBJ2-5, with 7 bases that match TRBD1. V dropped 5 bases and J dropped 2; count of bases not matched to a gene: 5. The CDR3 contains 14 residues. Germline CDR1 and CDR2: SGHTA and FQGNSA. This CDR3 reads CASSRLRGQETQYF. In DNA, the CDR3 is TGTGCCAGCAGCCGCCTCAGGGGGCAAGAGACCCAGTACTTC.